In this sample, the clone carrying this T cell receptor (beta chain) turned up a few times. As originally analysed: Reference gene primers were amplified, and this amplification served to estimate nucleated cell counts. Profiled with immunoSEQ multiplex PCR; TCRdb holds only in-frame clones, not every one. V, J and clone size are those of that table, while D and trimming were read from the DNA. The data show 150,000 or so clones, over 80% seen once. Germline trimming cut 2 bases from V and 0 bases from J; bases unmatched to any gene: 8. From germline, CDR1 is LNHDA and CDR2 SQIVND (reference sequence). The CDR3 has 17 residues. This sample stems from a study of blood T cell repertoires in COVID-19. Study information: Acute and convalescent COVID-19 specimens originated in the United States, Italy and Spain.

Adults between roughly 18 and 95 years of age took part from under 30 US areas. Within 2 weeks before study entry, exposed participants met a COVID-19 case. This chain connects TRBV19 to TRBJ2-7, with 9 bases that match TRBD1. This TCR was recovered from an older man who had been exposed to COVID-19. Sequenced: PBMCs or T cells enriched from blood (not recorded which). The CDR3: CASSISGTGISSYEQYF. The CDR3, as DNA: TGTGCCAGTAGTATATCCGGGACAGGGATTAGCTCCTACGAGCAGTACTTC.